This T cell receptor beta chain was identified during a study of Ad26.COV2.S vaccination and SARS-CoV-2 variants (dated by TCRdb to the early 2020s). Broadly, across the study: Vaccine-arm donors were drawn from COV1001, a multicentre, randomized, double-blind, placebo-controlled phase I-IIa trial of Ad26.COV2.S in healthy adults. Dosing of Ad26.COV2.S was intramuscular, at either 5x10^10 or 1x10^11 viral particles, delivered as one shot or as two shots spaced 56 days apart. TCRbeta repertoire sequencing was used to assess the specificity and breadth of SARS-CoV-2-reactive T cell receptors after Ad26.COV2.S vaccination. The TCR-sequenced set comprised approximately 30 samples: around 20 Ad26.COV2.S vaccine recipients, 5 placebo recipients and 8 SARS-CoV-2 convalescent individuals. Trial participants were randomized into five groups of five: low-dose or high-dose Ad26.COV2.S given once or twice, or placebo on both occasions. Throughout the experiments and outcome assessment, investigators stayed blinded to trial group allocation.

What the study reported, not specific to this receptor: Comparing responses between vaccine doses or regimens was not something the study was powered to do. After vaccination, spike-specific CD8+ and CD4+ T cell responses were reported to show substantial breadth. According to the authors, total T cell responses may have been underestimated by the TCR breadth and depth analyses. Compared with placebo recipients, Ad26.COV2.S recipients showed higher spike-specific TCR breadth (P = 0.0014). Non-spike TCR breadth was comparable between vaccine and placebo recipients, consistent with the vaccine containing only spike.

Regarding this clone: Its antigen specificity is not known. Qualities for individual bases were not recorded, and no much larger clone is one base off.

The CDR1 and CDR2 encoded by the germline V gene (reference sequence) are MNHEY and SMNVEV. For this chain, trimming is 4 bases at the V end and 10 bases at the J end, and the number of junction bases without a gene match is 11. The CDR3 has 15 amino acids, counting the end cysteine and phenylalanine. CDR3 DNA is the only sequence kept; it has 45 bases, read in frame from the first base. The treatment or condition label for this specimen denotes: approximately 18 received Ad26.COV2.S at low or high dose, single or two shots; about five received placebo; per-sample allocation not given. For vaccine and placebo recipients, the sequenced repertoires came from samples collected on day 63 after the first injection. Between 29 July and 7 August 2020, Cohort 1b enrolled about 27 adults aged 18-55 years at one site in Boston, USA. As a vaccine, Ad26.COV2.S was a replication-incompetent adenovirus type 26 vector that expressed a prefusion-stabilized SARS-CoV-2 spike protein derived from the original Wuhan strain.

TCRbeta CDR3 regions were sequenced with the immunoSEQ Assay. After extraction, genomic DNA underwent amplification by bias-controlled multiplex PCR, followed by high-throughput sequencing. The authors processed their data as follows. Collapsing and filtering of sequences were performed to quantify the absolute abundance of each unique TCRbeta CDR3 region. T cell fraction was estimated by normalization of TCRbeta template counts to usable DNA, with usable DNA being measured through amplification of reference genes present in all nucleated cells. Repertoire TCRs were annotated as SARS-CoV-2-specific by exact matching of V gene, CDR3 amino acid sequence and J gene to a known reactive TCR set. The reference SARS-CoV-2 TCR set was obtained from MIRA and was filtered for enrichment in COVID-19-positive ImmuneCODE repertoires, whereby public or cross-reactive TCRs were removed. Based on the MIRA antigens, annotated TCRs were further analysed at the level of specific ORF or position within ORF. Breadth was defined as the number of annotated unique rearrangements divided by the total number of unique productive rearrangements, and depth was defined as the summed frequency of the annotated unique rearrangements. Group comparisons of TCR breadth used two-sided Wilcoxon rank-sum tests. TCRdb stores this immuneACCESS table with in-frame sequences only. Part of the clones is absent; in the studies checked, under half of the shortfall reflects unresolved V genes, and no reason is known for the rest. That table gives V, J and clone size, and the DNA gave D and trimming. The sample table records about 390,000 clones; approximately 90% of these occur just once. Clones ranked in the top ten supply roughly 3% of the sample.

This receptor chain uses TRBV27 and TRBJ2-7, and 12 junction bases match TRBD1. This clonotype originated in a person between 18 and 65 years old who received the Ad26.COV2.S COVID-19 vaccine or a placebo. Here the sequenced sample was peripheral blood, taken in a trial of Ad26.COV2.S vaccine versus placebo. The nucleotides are TGTGCCAGCAGTTCCCCGGGACAGGGGGCCTTCCCCCAGTACTTC. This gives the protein CASSSPGQGAFPQYF.